This passage covers 9 T cell receptor beta chains from one sample sequenced in a study of T cell clones after liver transplantation. Only in-frame clones appear in the TCRdb table, and some are missing; sequencing was by immunoSEQ multiplex PCR. The sample consists of roughly 55,000 clones, 70% to 85% of them appearing once. Sequences were derived from CD4+ T cells from blood, sampled before liver transplant. These receptors all stem from a human donor who received a liver transplant.

Worth noting for this clone: This sample includes further DNA sequences coding for the same CDR3. The rearrangement uses TRBV7-2 and TRBJ1-3; no reliable D call. This CDR3 spans 12 amino acids. V lost 2 bases and J 4 bases, leaving 3 bases between the germline ends. Germline CDR1 SGHTA, CDR2 FQGNSA. CDR3 nucleotide sequence: TGTGCCAGCAGCTTACGAGGAAACACCATATATTTT. Translated, it gives CASSLRGNTIYF. Based on the CDR3 plus reference TRBV7-2 and TRBJ1-3, the full variable domain is GAGVSQSPSNKVTEKGKDVELRCDPISGHTALYWYRQSLGQGLEFLIYFQGNSAPDKSGLPSDRFSAERTGGSVSTLTIQRTQQEDSAVYLCASSLRGNTIYFGEGSWLTVV.

This clone appeared once. The chain joins TRBV5-5 to TRBJ2-3; D uncertain. V lost 6 bases to trimming and J lost 2 bases, with 19 bases between them. Germline loops: CDR1 SGHKS, CDR2 YYEKEE (reference sequence). The CDR3 has 16 residues. In nucleotides, the CDR3 is TGTGCCAGCACCCGAATCACCAACCCTGACACAGATACGCAGTATTTT. Protein sequence: CASTRITNPDTDTQYF.

V gene TRBV19 combines with J gene TRBJ1-1; the D is unclear. The CDR3 is made up of 14 amino acids. Germline-derived CDR1 and CDR2 are LNHDA and SQIVND (reference sequence). Deletions cut 1 base from V and 8 bases from J, with 14 bases between. The CDR3 sequence is CASSIVSTAGEAFF. In DNA, the CDR3 is TGTGCCAGTAGTATAGTTTCAACGGCAGGCGAAGCTTTCTTT. Filled out from reference TRBV19 and TRBJ1-1, the complete variable domain reads DGGITQSPKYLFRKEGQNVTLSCEQNLNHDAMYWYRQDPGQGLRLIYYSQIVNDFQKGDIAEGYSVSREKKESFPLTVTSAQKNPTAFYLCASSIVSTAGEAFFGQGTRLTVV.

By share, this clone ranks as medium-sized. The chain links TRBV2 to TRBJ1-1; D not certain. Germline V gene sequence: CDR1 SNHLY, CDR2 FYNNEI. The CDR3 is made up of 13 amino acids. Between the trimmed V and J ends, which lost 4 bases and 6 bases, there was a span of 12 bases. CDR3 loop: CASSVGQASEAFF. In nucleotides, the CDR3 is TGTGCCAGCAGTGTTGGGCAGGCTTCTGAAGCTTTCTTT.

This chain connects TRBV7-9 to TRBJ2-3; D is undetermined. V was trimmed by 3 bases and J by 9 bases, leaving 7 bases between them. CDR1 SEHNR and CDR2 FQNEAQ come from the germline V gene (reference sequence). The length of the CDR3 is 11 residues. Here the CDR3 reads CASSFGATQYF. CDR3 sequence (DNA): TGTGCCAGCAGCTTCGGTGCGACGCAGTATTTT.

The chain recombines TRBV5-6 with TRBJ2-3, with D possibly being TRBD1 (6 bases). Germline CDR1 reads SGHDT; CDR2 reads YYEEEE. CDR3 length: 17 residues. Trimming took 4 bases from V and 0 from J, leaving 18 bases between them. Here the CDR3 DNA reads TGTGCCAGCAGCGAGCGCTACAGGGTCTCGAGCACAGATACGCAGTATTTT. Residues: CASSERYRVSSTDTQYF.

This rearrangement joins TRBV9 to TRBJ1-1; the match to TRBD1 covers 9 bases. From germline, CDR1 is SGDLS and CDR2 YYNGEE. The CDR3 totals 17 residues. The V gene end was trimmed by 4 bases and the J gene end by 3 bases; junction bases not matched to a gene: 13. The CDR3 spells CASSPSGQGRSDTEAFF. CDR3 sequence (DNA): TGTGCCAGCAGCCCATCTGGACAGGGGAGGTCCGACACTGAAGCTTTCTTT.

This sequence joins TRBV29-1 and TRBJ2-3; 7 bases align to TRBD2. Germline trimming cut 5 bases from V and 0 bases from J; bases unmatched to any gene: 2. Looked up from germline, CDR1 is SQVTM and CDR2 is ANQGSEA. The CDR3 sequence is 13 residues long. The CDR3 here is CSVSTSSTDTQYF. For the CDR3, the DNA is TGCAGCGTTTCGACTAGCAGCACAGATACGCAGTATTTT.

The V call is TRBV7-9, the J call TRBJ1-5; D may be TRBD1 (6 bases). V lost 3 bases and J 0 bases, leaving 21 bases between the germline ends. CDR3 length equals 19 residues. CDR1 is SEHNR and CDR2 is FQNEAQ in the germline V gene (reference sequence). The CDR3 loop is CASSLSRRTDSSSNQPQHF. CDR3 nucleotides: TGTGCCAGCAGCTTGTCAAGAAGGACAGATTCCTCTAGCAATCAGCCCCAGCATTTT.